This is a list of T cell receptor beta chains from one sample in a study of blood T cells in healthy people across ages. MiXCR, applied by TCRdb to the 5' RACE reads, yields one record per CDR3 protein. The sample has 1,800,000 or so distinct CDR3 sequences, approximately 39% seen once. The sequencing input was blood. These receptor sequences come from a human donor in good health. CDR3s include the opening cysteine and the closing phenylalanine or tryptophan. Each record gives: D gene, clone size, J gene, V gene, CDR3 DNA, CDR3 protein. The D gene is left open where the match is weak. Where a row states a size, it is once, few, many or the class of an expanded clone; other rows omit it.

d_call: .
clone_size: .
j_call: TRBJ2-5
v_call: TRBV15
cdr3_nt: TGTGCCACCAGCAGAGATGGCAGAAATGAAGAGACCCAGTACTTC
cdr3_aa: CATSRDGRNEETQYF

d_call: .
clone_size: few
j_call: TRBJ2-3
v_call: TRBV5-1
cdr3_nt: TGCGCCAGCAGCAAGAGTACTAGCACAGATACGCAGTATTTT
cdr3_aa: CASSKSTSTDTQYF

d_call: TRBD1
clone_size: .
j_call: TRBJ2-7
v_call: TRBV6-5
cdr3_nt: TGTGCCAGCAGGGGACAGGGAGGCTACGAGCAGTACTTC
cdr3_aa: CASRGQGGYEQYF

d_call: .
clone_size: .
j_call: TRBJ1-2
v_call: TRBV7-2
cdr3_nt: TGTGCCAGCAGCTTAGTAGGCTGGGCAGGGGCCGGGGATGGCTACACCTTC
cdr3_aa: CASSLVGWAGAGDGYTF

d_call: .
clone_size: .
j_call: TRBJ2-7
v_call: TRBV6-2/TRBV6-3
cdr3_nt: TGTGCCAGCAGTGGCGGGCCAGTGGTGAAGCAGTACTTC
cdr3_aa: CASSGGPVVKQYF

d_call: TRBD2
clone_size: .
j_call: TRBJ2-1
v_call: TRBV20-1
cdr3_nt: TGCAGTGCTAGAGATCCGGGGGGGAGAGCTGAGCAGTTCTTC
cdr3_aa: CSARDPGGRAEQFF

d_call: .
clone_size: .
j_call: TRBJ2-7
v_call: TRBV11-2
cdr3_nt: TGTGCCAGCAGCTTAAACAGGGTCTACGAGCAGTACTTC
cdr3_aa: CASSLNRVYEQYF

d_call: .
clone_size: .
j_call: TRBJ2-1
v_call: TRBV28
cdr3_nt: TGTGCCAGCAGGGATGGGGGGGCCCGGCACAATGAGCAGTTCTTC
cdr3_aa: CASRDGGARHNEQFF

d_call: .
clone_size: .
j_call: TRBJ2-3
v_call: TRBV6-2/TRBV6-3
cdr3_nt: TGTGCCAGCAGTTACTCTCGGGACACCGTCAGCACAGATACGCAGTATTTT
cdr3_aa: CASSYSRDTVSTDTQYF

d_call: .
clone_size: .
j_call: TRBJ2-5
v_call: TRBV2
cdr3_nt: TGTGCCACTCAGGGGCTCCAAGAGACCCAGTACTTC
cdr3_aa: CATQGLQETQYF

d_call: .
clone_size: few
j_call: TRBJ2-1
v_call: TRBV12-3/TRBV12-4
cdr3_nt: TGTGCCAGCAGTTTAGGGGCACAGAGTTACAATGAGCAGTTCTTC
cdr3_aa: CASSLGAQSYNEQFF

d_call: .
clone_size: few
j_call: TRBJ2-3
v_call: TRBV6-6
cdr3_nt: TGTGCCAGCAGTTATGACGGTCCCGATTGGGGTACGCAGTATTTT
cdr3_aa: CASSYDGPDWGTQYF

d_call: TRBD1
clone_size: few
j_call: TRBJ1-6
v_call: TRBV5-1
cdr3_nt: TGCGCCAGCAGCGTTAGACAGGGGAATAATTCACCCCTCCACTTT
cdr3_aa: CASSVRQGNNSPLHF

d_call: .
clone_size: .
j_call: TRBJ2-7
v_call: TRBV29-1
cdr3_nt: TGCAGCGTTGGAGGGGCCAGCTCCTACGAGCAGTACTTC
cdr3_aa: CSVGGASSYEQYF

d_call: TRBD2
clone_size: .
j_call: TRBJ2-1
v_call: TRBV7-2
cdr3_nt: TGTGCCAGCAGCGCTAGCGGGGGGGAGGCTGAGCAGTTCTTC
cdr3_aa: CASSASGGEAEQFF

d_call: TRBD2
clone_size: .
j_call: TRBJ2-3
v_call: TRBV10-3
cdr3_nt: TGCGCCATCAGCCAACGACTAGCGGGATACACAGATACGCAGTATTTT
cdr3_aa: CAISQRLAGYTDTQYF

d_call: TRBD2
clone_size: .
j_call: TRBJ2-2
v_call: TRBV4-1
cdr3_nt: TGCGCCAGCAGCCTCCGACGGGGGGACACCGGGGAGCTGTTTTTT
cdr3_aa: CASSLRRGDTGELFF

d_call: .
clone_size: .
j_call: TRBJ2-2
v_call: TRBV6-5
cdr3_nt: TGTGCCAGCAGTCCCGACGAGGGGGAGCTGTTTTTT
cdr3_aa: CASSPDEGELFF

d_call: TRBD1
clone_size: .
j_call: TRBJ1-2
v_call: TRBV7-2
cdr3_nt: TGTGCCAGCAGCTCCCGGCTGACAGGGGGCAATGGCTACACCTTC
cdr3_aa: CASSSRLTGGNGYTF

d_call: .
clone_size: few
j_call: TRBJ2-5
v_call: TRBV9
cdr3_nt: TGTGCCAGCAGCCTACGGATGGGAGAGACCCAGTACTTC
cdr3_aa: CASSLRMGETQYF

d_call: TRBD1
clone_size: .
j_call: TRBJ2-1
v_call: TRBV20-1
cdr3_nt: TGCAGTGCCCGAATGGGGACAGGGGGGCTAATCCCCTACAATGAGCAGTTCTTC
cdr3_aa: CSARMGTGGLIPYNEQFF

d_call: TRBD1
clone_size: .
j_call: TRBJ1-6
v_call: TRBV27
cdr3_nt: TGTGCCGGCAGGACCTCAGGGGGCCTTTCACCCCTCCACTTT
cdr3_aa: CAGRTSGGLSPLHF

d_call: .
clone_size: few
j_call: TRBJ1-4
v_call: TRBV12-3/TRBV12-4
cdr3_nt: TGTGCCAGCAGTTTGGTGGCGTGGGGGGACGAAAATGAAAAACTGTTTTTT
cdr3_aa: CASSLVAWGDENEKLFF

d_call: .
clone_size: .
j_call: TRBJ1-6
v_call: TRBV5-1
cdr3_nt: TGCGCCAGCAGCTTGGAGGGCGGCCTAGGGACACCCCTCCACTTT
cdr3_aa: CASSLEGGLGTPLHF

d_call: .
clone_size: .
j_call: TRBJ2-3
v_call: TRBV6-4
cdr3_nt: TGTGCCAGCAGCGCCGGGACCTACACAGATACGCAGTATTTT
cdr3_aa: CASSAGTYTDTQYF

d_call: .
clone_size: few
j_call: TRBJ1-2
v_call: TRBV29-1
cdr3_nt: TGCAGCGTTGGAGGGTCGGATAACTATGGCTACACCTTC
cdr3_aa: CSVGGSDNYGYTF

d_call: TRBD1
clone_size: .
j_call: TRBJ1-6
v_call: TRBV9
cdr3_nt: TGTGCCAGCAGCGCTAGAACCCTCCGGGACAGGGATTCACCCCTCCACTTT
cdr3_aa: CASSARTLRDRDSPLHF

d_call: .
clone_size: many
j_call: TRBJ2-7
v_call: TRBV27
cdr3_nt: TGTGCCAGCAGTAACGACGACAGAGCCTACGAGCAGTACTTC
cdr3_aa: CASSNDDRAYEQYF

d_call: .
clone_size: .
j_call: TRBJ1-1
v_call: TRBV28
cdr3_nt: .
cdr3_aa: CASSILGQGMSTEAFF

d_call: .
clone_size: .
j_call: TRBJ2-7
v_call: TRBV7-8
cdr3_nt: TGTGCCAGCAGCATAGAAGGGGCAGGGACCTACGAGCAGTACTTC
cdr3_aa: CASSIEGAGTYEQYF

d_call: .
clone_size: few
j_call: TRBJ2-5
v_call: TRBV10-3
cdr3_nt: TGTGCCATCAGTGAAACAGGAAATCAAGAGACCCAGTACTTC
cdr3_aa: CAISETGNQETQYF

d_call: TRBD1
clone_size: .
j_call: TRBJ2-3
v_call: TRBV20-1
cdr3_nt: TGCAGTGCTTACCCGGGACAGTCAAAGGTTACGCAGTATTTT
cdr3_aa: CSAYPGQSKVTQYF

d_call: TRBD2
clone_size: once
j_call: TRBJ2-1
v_call: TRBV7-9
cdr3_nt: TGTGCCAGCAGGCGTGGACTAGCGGGGGCTAGCTCCTACAATGAGCAGTTCTTC
cdr3_aa: CASRRGLAGASSYNEQFF

d_call: .
clone_size: few
j_call: TRBJ2-1
v_call: TRBV12-3/TRBV12-4
cdr3_nt: TGTGCCAGCAGTTTTAGGGCGAGCTCCTACAATGAGCAGTTCTTC
cdr3_aa: CASSFRASSYNEQFF

d_call: .
clone_size: .
j_call: TRBJ2-2
v_call: TRBV6-2/TRBV6-3
cdr3_nt: TGTGCCAGCACCTACGGGCAGAACACCGGGGAGCTGTTTTTT
cdr3_aa: CASTYGQNTGELFF

d_call: .
clone_size: few
j_call: TRBJ2-5
v_call: TRBV20-1
cdr3_nt: TGCAGTGCTAGAGGAGGGGTTAGAGGAGTATCACAAGAGACCCAGTACTTC
cdr3_aa: CSARGGVRGVSQETQYF

d_call: .
clone_size: few
j_call: TRBJ1-5
v_call: TRBV6-2/TRBV6-3
cdr3_nt: TGTGCCAGCAGCCAGGACAGTTATAGCAATCAGCCCCAGCATTTT
cdr3_aa: CASSQDSYSNQPQHF

d_call: .
clone_size: .
j_call: TRBJ1-1
v_call: TRBV20-1
cdr3_nt: TGCAGTGCTTGGGGGACACTGAACACTGAAGCTTTCTTT
cdr3_aa: CSAWGTLNTEAFF

d_call: TRBD2
clone_size: few
j_call: TRBJ2-5
v_call: TRBV6-5
cdr3_nt: TGTGCCAGCAGCCCGCCTCGGGAGGGAATGGAGACCCAGTACTTC
cdr3_aa: CASSPPREGMETQYF

d_call: .
clone_size: .
j_call: TRBJ2-5
v_call: TRBV20-1
cdr3_nt: TGCAGTGCTTACCGGGACGCCGCCCAAGGGACCCAGTACTTC
cdr3_aa: CSAYRDAAQGTQYF

d_call: .
clone_size: few
j_call: TRBJ2-2
v_call: TRBV6-1
cdr3_nt: TGTGCCAGCAGTCCCACAGGGGGCGGGAGGACCGGGGAGCTGTTTTTT
cdr3_aa: CASSPTGGGRTGELFF

d_call: .
clone_size: .
j_call: TRBJ2-7
v_call: TRBV7-9
cdr3_nt: TGTGCCAGCAGCTTAGCCCTTTTAGGGTCAAGGTACGAGCAGTACTTC
cdr3_aa: CASSLALLGSRYEQYF

d_call: .
clone_size: few
j_call: TRBJ2-6
v_call: TRBV29-1
cdr3_nt: TGCAGCGTTGAAGGATACGACTGGAGCTCTGGGGCCAACGTCCTGACTTTC
cdr3_aa: CSVEGYDWSSGANVLTF

d_call: .
clone_size: .
j_call: TRBJ1-1
v_call: TRBV4-2
cdr3_nt: TGTGCCAGCAGCCAAAACCCCTATTCAGGGGAAGCTTTCTTT
cdr3_aa: CASSQNPYSGEAFF

d_call: .
clone_size: .
j_call: TRBJ2-1
v_call: TRBV10-3
cdr3_nt: TGTGCCATCAGTGAGTCACTTGGGGTTGGAGCGAGAAGCTCCTACAATGAGCAGTTCTTC
cdr3_aa: CAISESLGVGARSSYNEQFF

d_call: .
clone_size: few
j_call: TRBJ2-1
v_call: TRBV11-2
cdr3_nt: TGTGCCAGCAGCCTCTTAAGTCCTGGAGCGGTCTCCTACAATGAGCAGTTCTTC
cdr3_aa: CASSLLSPGAVSYNEQFF

d_call: .
clone_size: few
j_call: TRBJ2-7
v_call: TRBV12-3/TRBV12-4
cdr3_nt: TGTGCCAGCAGTTCCCGGGGAAAGGGTAGCATGTCCTACGAGCAGTACTTC
cdr3_aa: CASSSRGKGSMSYEQYF

d_call: TRBD2
clone_size: .
j_call: TRBJ2-3
v_call: TRBV20-1
cdr3_nt: TGCAGTGCTTTTAGACTAGCTGCAGATACGCAGTATTTT
cdr3_aa: CSAFRLAADTQYF

d_call: .
clone_size: many
j_call: TRBJ2-5
v_call: TRBV7-2
cdr3_nt: TGTGCCAGCAGCTTACAGGGGATGAGAGAGACCCAGTACTTC
cdr3_aa: CASSLQGMRETQYF

d_call: .
clone_size: .
j_call: TRBJ2-3
v_call: TRBV7-2
cdr3_nt: TGTGCCAGCAGCCCAAACGCCTTAGGAGGCCCGTGGTATTTT
cdr3_aa: CASSPNALGGPWYF

d_call: .
clone_size: .
j_call: TRBJ1-2
v_call: TRBV12-3/TRBV12-4
cdr3_nt: TGTGCCAGCAGTCTCAACAGGGTTAGCTATGGCTACACCTTC
cdr3_aa: CASSLNRVSYGYTF

d_call: TRBD2
clone_size: few
j_call: TRBJ2-3
v_call: TRBV20-1
cdr3_nt: TGCAGTGCCATCGGAGCGGGGGGCCACCCTAGCACAGATACGCAGTATTTT
cdr3_aa: CSAIGAGGHPSTDTQYF

d_call: .
clone_size: few
j_call: TRBJ2-3
v_call: TRBV5-1
cdr3_nt: TGCGCCGTAAAGGGGGGGAGCACAGATACGCAGTATTTT
cdr3_aa: CAVKGGSTDTQYF